This entry concerns a single T cell receptor (beta chain). Its antigen is not identified. This specimen belongs to a study of T cells in pancreatic ductal adenocarcinoma. Study-wide results and limits: No significant tumor-blood clonality difference; means were about 0.1 and 0.065. Tumor-versus-blood clonality comparisons may be biased toward lower tumor diversity. Blood had more productive templates and roughly 8-fold more unique clonotypes than tumor.

The selected patients with pancreatic ductal adenocarcinoma had surgery but no neoadjuvant therapy. V was cut by 7 bases and J by 3 bases, with 13 bases left in between. The CDR3 contains 14 residues. Germline-derived CDR1 and CDR2 are MDHEN and SYDVKM. Profiled with immunoSEQ multiplex PCR; TCRdb holds only in-frame clones, not every one. In the table there are around 9,000 clones, about 90% of which are singletons. The TCR sequence derives from a human donor with pancreatic ductal adenocarcinoma. The V gene is TRBV28, the J gene TRBJ1-3; the D gene is possibly TRBD1 (5 bases). The source material was PBMCs. DNA of the CDR3: TGTGCCAGCACCGGGGGGGGGTATGGAAACACCATATATTTT. Translation gives CASTGGGYGNTIYF.